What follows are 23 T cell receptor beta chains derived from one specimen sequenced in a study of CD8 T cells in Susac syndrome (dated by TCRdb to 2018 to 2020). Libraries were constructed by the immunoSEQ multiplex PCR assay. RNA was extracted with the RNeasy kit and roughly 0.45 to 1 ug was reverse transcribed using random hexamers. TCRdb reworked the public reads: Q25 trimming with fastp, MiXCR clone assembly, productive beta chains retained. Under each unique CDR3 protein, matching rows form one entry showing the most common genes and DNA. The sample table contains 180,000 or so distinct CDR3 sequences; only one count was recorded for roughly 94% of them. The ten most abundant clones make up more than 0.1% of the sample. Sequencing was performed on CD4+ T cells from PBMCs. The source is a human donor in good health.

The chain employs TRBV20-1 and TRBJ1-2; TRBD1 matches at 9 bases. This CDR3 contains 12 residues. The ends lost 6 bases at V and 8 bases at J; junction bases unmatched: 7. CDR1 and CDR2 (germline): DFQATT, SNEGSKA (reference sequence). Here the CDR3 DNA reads TGCAGTGCGAGGGACAGGGTTGGCGGCTACACCTTC. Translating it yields CSARDRVGGYTF.

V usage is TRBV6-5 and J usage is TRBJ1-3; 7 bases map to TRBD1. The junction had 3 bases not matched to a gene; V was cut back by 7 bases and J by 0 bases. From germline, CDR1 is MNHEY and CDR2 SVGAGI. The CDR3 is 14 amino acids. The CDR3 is CASTGTASGNTIYF. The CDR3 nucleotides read TGTGCCAGCACCGGGACAGCCTCTGGAAACACCATATATTTT.

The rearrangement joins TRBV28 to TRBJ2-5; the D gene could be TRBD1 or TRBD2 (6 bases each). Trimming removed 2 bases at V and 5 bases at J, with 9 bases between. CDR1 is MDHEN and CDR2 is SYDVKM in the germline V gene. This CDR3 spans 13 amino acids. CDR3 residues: CASSLRGRETQYF. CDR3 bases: TGTGCCAGCAGTTTAAGGGGGAGGGAGACCCAGTACTTC.

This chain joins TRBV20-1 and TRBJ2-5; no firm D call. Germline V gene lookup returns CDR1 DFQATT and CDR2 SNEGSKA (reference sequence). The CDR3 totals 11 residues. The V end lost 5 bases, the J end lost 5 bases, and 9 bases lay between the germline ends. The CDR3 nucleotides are TGCAGTGCTTTGCTAGAGGAGACCCAGTACTTC. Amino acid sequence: CSALLEETQYF.

The DNA of the CDR3 is TGTGCCAGCAGCGAAGGGGGGGCCAGCGAGACCCAGTACTTC. Translated, it gives CASSEGGASETQYF. The chain joins TRBV6-5 to TRBJ2-5, with D perhaps TRBD2 (7 bases). V was trimmed by 6 bases and J by 5 bases, leaving 16 bases between them. The length of the CDR3 is 14 residues. CDR1 MNHEY and CDR2 SVGAGI come from the germline V gene.

In nucleotides, the CDR3 is TGTGCCAGCAGCTTAGTTGGGTACTCTGGAAACACCATATATTTT. The encoded protein is CASSLVGYSGNTIYF. The chain links TRBV11-2 to TRBJ1-3; D call uncertain. Germline V gene lookup returns CDR1 SGHAT and CDR2 FQNNGV. V lost 1 base and J 0 bases, leaving 7 bases between the germline ends. CDR3 length equals 15 residues. The entire variable domain, with the rest obtained from reference TRBV11-2 and TRBJ1-3, is as follows: EAGVAQSPRYKIIEKRQSVAFWCNPISGHATLYWYQQILGQGPKLLIQFQNNGVVDDSQLPKDRFSAERLKGVDSTLKIQPAKLEDSAVYLCASSLVGYSGNTIYFGEGSWLTVV.

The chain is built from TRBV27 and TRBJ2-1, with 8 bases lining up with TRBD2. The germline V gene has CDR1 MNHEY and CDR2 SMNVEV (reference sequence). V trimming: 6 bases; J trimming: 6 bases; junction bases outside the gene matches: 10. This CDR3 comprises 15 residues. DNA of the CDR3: TGTGCCAGCAGCCTCTCCAGGCTAGCGGGCAATGAGCAGTTCTTC. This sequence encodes CASSLSRLAGNEQFF.

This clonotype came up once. In DNA form, the CDR3 reads TGTGCCTGGAGTATGGGGGCCCAGCCCCAGCATTTT. It yields the protein CAWSMGAQPQHF. The chain has TRBV30 and TRBJ1-5, with a tentative D call TRBD1 (6 bases). CDR3 size: 12 residues. Trimming stripped 2 bases from V and 7 bases from J, with 9 bases between. CDR1 GTSNPN and CDR2 SVGIG come from the germline V gene (reference sequence).

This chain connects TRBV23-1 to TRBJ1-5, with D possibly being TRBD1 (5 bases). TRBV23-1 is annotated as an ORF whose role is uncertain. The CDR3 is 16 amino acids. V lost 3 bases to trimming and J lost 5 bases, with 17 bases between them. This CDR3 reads CASSHTTRQTYQPQHF. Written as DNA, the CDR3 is TGCGCCAGCAGTCATACGACCCGACAGACTTATCAGCCCCAGCATTTT.

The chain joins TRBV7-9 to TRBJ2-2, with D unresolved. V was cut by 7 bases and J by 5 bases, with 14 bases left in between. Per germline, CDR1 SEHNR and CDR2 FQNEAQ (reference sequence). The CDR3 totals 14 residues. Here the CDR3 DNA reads TGTGCCAGCACCCGAAGTGGCCAAACCGGGGAGCTGTTTTTT. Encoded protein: CASTRSGQTGELFF.

The CDR3 sequence is CASSFIGPYGYTF. The DNA for the CDR3 is TGTGCCAGCAGCTTTATAGGACCCTATGGCTACACCTTC. The V call is TRBV9, the J call TRBJ1-2; D gene unclear. Germline loops: CDR1 SGDLS, CDR2 YYNGEE. There are 13 residues in the CDR3. The ends were cut back, 4 bases at V and 4 bases at J, with 11 bases in the middle.

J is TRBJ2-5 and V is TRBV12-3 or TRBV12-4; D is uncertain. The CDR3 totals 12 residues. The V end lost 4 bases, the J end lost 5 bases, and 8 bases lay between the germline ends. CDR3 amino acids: CASSSLMETQYF. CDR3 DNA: TGTGCCAGCAGTTCTTTGATGGAGACCCAGTACTTC.

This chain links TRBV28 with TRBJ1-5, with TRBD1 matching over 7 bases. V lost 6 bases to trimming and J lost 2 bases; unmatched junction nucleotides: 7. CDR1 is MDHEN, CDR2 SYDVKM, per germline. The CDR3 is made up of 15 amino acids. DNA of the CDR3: TGTGCCAGCAGATCTCGACAGGGCGGCAATCAGCCCCAGCATTTT. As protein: CASRSRQGGNQPQHF.

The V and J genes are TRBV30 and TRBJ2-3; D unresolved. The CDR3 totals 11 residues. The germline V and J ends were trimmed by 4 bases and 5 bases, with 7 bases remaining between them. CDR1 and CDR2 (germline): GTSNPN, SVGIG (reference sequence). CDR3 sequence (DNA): TGTGCCTGGAAGGCAGAAGATACGCAGTATTTT. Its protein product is CAWKAEDTQYF.

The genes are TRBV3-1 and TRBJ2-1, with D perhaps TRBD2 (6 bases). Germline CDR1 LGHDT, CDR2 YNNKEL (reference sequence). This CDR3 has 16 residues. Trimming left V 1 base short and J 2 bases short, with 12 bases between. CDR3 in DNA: TGTGCCAGCAGCCAAGCCGGGACTCGGGCCTACAATGAGCAGTTCTTC. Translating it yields CASSQAGTRAYNEQFF.

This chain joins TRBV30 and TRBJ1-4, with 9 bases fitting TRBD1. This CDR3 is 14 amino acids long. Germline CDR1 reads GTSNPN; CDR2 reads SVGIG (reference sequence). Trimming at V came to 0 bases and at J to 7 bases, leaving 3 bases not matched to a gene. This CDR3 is CAWSVGTGIEKLFF. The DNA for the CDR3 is TGTGCCTGGAGTGTCGGGACAGGGATTGAAAAACTGTTTTTT. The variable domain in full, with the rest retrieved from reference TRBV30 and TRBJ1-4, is SQTIHQWPATLVQPVGSPLSLECTVEGTSNPNLYWYRQAAGRGLQLLFYSVGIGQISSEVPQNLSASRPQDRQFILSSKKLLLSDSGFYLCAWSVGTGIEKLFFGSGTQLSVL.

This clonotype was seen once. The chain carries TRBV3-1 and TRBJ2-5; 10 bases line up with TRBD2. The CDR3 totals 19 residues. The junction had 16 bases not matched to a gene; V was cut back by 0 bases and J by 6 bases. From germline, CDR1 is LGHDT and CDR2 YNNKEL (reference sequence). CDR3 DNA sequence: TGTGCCAGCAGCCAAGATGCAGCGGGAGGGCCTAGGGTCGTAAAGACCCAGTACTTC. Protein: CASSQDAAGGPRVVKTQYF.

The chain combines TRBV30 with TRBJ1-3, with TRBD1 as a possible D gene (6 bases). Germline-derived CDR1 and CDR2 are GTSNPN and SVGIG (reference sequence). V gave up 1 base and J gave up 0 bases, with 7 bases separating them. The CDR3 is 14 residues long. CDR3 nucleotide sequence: TGTGCCTGGAGTGGGACAGTCTCTGGAAACACCATATATTTT. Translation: CAWSGTVSGNTIYF.

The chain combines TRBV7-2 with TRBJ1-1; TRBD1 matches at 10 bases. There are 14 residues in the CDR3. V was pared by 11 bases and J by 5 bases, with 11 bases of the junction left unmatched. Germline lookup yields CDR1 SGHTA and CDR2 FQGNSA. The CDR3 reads CASWPGQGRTEAFF. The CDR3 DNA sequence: TGTGCCTCATGGCCGGGACAGGGGAGAACTGAAGCTTTCTTT.

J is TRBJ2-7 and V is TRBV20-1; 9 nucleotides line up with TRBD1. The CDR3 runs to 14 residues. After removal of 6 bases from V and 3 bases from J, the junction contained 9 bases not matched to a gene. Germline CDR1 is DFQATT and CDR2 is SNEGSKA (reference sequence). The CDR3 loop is CSASPGTGLYEQYF. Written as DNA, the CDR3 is TGCAGTGCGTCGCCCGGGACAGGGCTCTACGAGCAGTACTTC.

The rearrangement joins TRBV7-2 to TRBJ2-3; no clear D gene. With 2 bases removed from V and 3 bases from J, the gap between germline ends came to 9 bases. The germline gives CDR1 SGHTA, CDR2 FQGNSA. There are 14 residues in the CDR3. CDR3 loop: CASSLLSETDTQYF. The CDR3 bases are TGTGCCAGCAGCTTACTATCAGAAACAGATACGCAGTATTTT.

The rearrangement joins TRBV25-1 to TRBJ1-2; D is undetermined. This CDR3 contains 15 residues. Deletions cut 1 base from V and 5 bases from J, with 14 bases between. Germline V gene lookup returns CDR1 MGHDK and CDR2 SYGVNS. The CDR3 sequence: CASSESRSDLYGYTF. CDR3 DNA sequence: TGTGCCAGCAGTGAATCACGGTCAGACTTATATGGCTACACCTTC.

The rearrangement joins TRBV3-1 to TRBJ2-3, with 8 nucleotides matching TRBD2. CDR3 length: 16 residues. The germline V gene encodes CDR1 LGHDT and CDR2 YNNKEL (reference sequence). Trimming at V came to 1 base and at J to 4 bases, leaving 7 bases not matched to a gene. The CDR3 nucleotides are TGTGCCAGCAGCCAAGGGTCCGCGGGAGGAGCAGATACGCAGTATTTT. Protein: CASSQGSAGGADTQYF.